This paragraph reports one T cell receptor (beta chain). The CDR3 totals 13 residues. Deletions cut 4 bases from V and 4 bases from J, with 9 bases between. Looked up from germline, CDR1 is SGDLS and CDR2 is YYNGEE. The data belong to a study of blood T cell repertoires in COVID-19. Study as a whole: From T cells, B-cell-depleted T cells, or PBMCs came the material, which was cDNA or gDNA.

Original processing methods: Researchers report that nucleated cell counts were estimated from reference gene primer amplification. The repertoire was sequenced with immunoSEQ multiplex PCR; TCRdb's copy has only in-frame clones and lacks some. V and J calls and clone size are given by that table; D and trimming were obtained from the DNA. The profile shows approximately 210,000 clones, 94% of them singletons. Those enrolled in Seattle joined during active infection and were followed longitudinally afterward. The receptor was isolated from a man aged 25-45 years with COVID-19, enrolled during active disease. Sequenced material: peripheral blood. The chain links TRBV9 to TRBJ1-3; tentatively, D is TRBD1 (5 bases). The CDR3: CASSPGGGNTIYF. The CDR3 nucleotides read TGTGCCAGCAGCCCCGGGGGGGGAAACACCATATATTTT.